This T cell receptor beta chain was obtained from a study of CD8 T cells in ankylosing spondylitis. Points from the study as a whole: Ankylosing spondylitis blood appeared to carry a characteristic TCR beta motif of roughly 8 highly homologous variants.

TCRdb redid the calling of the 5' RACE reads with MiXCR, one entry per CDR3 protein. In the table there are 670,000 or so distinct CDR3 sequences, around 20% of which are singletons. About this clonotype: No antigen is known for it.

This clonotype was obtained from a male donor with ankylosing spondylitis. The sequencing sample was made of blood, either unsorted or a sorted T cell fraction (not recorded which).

The CDR3: CASSYRARPSSYNSPLHF. Here the CDR3 DNA reads TGTGCCAGCAGTTACCGGGCCAGGCCGAGCTCCTATAATTCACCCCTCCACTTT. The chain is built from TRBV6-5 and TRBJ1-6; no clear D gene. This CDR3 spans 18 amino acids. V was shortened by 2 bases and J by 0 bases, with 14 bases between the two germline ends. CDR1 and CDR2 (germline): MNHEY, SVGAGI.